Each of the 6 T cell receptor beta chains below was sequenced from the same sample in a study of blood T cell repertoires in COVID-19. Generated by immunoSEQ multiplex PCR, the TCRdb table keeps only in-frame clones and is missing some. The sample has 140,000 to 150,000 clones, 87% seen once. Sequencing input: peripheral blood. The origin of the receptors is a woman aged 50 to 60 with acute or convalescent COVID-19.

This clone was detected only a few times. For the CDR3, the DNA is TGTGCCAGCAGCGTCAGGGGGCCTAATGAAAAACTGTTTTTT. Translating it yields CASSVRGPNEKLFF. The rearrangement uses TRBV2 and TRBJ1-4; 8 bases align to TRBD1. The V gene's germline CDR1 is SNHLY and CDR2 FYNNEI. V lost 6 bases to trimming and J lost 3 bases; unmatched junction nucleotides: 3. The CDR3 is 14 amino acids.

The CDR3 loop is CASLRNRGRNTEAFF. DNA for the CDR3: TGTGCCAGCCTTCGCAACAGGGGGCGGAACACTGAAGCTTTCTTT. The chain joins TRBV6-6 to TRBJ1-1, with 9 bases fitting TRBD1. V lost 8 bases to trimming and J lost 1 base; unmatched junction nucleotides: 8. CDR1 and CDR2 (germline): MNHNY, SVGAGI (reference sequence). CDR3 size: 15 residues.

The J gene is TRBJ1-2, the V gene TRBV12-3 or TRBV12-4; tentative D call: TRBD1 (5 bases). There are 13 residues in the CDR3. V dropped 3 bases and J dropped 4 bases, with 9 bases sitting between them. The CDR3 DNA reads TGTGCCAGCAGTTTGGGGGAGGGCTATGGCTACACCTTC. As protein: CASSLGEGYGYTF.

This sequence joins TRBV5-4 and TRBJ2-7; D is uncertain. The CDR3 totals 13 residues. V was clipped by 1 base and J by 4 bases, with 9 bases between them. From germline, CDR1 is SGHNT and CDR2 YYREEE (reference sequence). CDR3: CASSLNPRYEQYF. The CDR3 DNA is TGTGCCAGCAGCTTGAACCCTAGATACGAGCAGTACTTC.

This clone came up once. The chain links TRBV29-1 to TRBJ1-1; D gene uncertain. CDR1 SQVTM and CDR2 ANQGSEA come from the germline V gene. The length of the CDR3 is 14 residues. Trimming took off 7 bases at V and 4 bases at J, with 19 bases between the two ends. The CDR3 is CSGASLALGTEAFF. In DNA, the CDR3 is TGCAGCGGGGCCTCCTTGGCTCTGGGCACTGAAGCTTTCTTT.

The gene calls are TRBV12-5 and TRBJ1-3, with 7 bases matching TRBD1. This CDR3 has 16 residues. V lost 4 bases and J lost 0; bases outside the gene matches: 6. The germline V gene has CDR1 LGHNT and CDR2 FRNRAP. This chain's CDR3 is CASGWDSFVSGNTIYF. The CDR3 nucleotides are TGTGCTAGTGGTTGGGACAGTTTTGTCTCTGGAAACACCATATATTTT.